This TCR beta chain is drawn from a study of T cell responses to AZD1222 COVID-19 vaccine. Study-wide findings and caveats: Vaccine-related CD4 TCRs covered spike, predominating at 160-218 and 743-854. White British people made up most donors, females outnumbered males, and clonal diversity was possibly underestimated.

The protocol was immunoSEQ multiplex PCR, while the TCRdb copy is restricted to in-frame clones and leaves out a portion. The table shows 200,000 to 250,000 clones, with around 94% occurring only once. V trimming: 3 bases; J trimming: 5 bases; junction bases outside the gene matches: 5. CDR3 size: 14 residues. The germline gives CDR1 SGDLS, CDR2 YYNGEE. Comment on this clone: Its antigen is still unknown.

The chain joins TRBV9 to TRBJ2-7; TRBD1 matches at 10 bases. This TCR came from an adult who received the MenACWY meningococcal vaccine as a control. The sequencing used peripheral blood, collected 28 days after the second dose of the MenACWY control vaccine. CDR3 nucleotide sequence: TGTGCCAGCAGCGCCTCGGGGACAGGGGACGAGCAGTACTTC. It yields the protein CASSASGTGDEQYF. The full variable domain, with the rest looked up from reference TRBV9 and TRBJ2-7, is DSGVTQTPKHLITATGQRVTLRCSPRSGDLSVYWYQQSLDQGLQFLIQYYNGEERAKGNILERFSAQQFPDLHSELNLSSLELGDSALYFCASSASGTGDEQYFGPGTRLTVT.